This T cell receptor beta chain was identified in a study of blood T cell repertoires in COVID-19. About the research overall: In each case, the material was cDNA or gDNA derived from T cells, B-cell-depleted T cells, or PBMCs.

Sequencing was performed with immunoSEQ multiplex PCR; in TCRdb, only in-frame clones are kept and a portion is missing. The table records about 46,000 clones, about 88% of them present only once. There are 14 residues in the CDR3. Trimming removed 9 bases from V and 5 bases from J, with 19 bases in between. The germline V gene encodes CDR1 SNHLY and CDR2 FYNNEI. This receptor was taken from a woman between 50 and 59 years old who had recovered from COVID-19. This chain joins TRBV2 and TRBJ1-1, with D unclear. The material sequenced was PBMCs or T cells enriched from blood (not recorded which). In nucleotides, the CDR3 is TGTGCCAGTTTAGACGACGGGGAGATGACTGAAGCTTTCTTT. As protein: CASLDDGEMTEAFF. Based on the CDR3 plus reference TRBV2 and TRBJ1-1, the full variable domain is EPEVTQTPSHQVTQMGQEVILRCVPISNHLYFYWYRQILGQKVEFLVSFYNNEISEKSEIFDDQFSVERPDGSNFTLKIRSTKLEDSAMYFCASLDDGEMTEAFFGQGTRLTVV.